These 12 T cell receptor beta chains originate from one sample sequenced in a study of early T cells in non-severe SARS-CoV-2 infection. TCRdb reprocessed the 5' RACE reads via MiXCR and lists one record per CDR3 protein. The repertoire holds 37,000 or so distinct CDR3 sequences, under 7% seen once, with 5.5% to 6% in the top ten. Sequencing was carried out using whole blood. Every receptor here comes from an adult who was a healthcare worker with PCR-confirmed SARS-CoV-2 infection or an uninfected control (not recorded which).

This clonotype was counted between two and nine times. The rearrangement links TRBV29-1 to TRBJ2-1, with 8 bases identical to TRBD1. J gave up 7 bases and V 4 bases, and 6 bases lay outside the gene matches. From germline, CDR1 is SQVTM and CDR2 ANQGSEA. The CDR3 is made up of 13 amino acids. The CDR3 sequence: CSVGGQGVNEQFF. CDR3 bases: TGCAGCGTTGGTGGACAGGGAGTGAATGAGCAGTTCTTC.

V usage is TRBV7-3 and J usage is TRBJ2-7; 8 bases map to TRBD1. V gave up 2 bases and J gave up 1 base; unmatched junction bases: 4. Germline assignment: CDR1 SGHTA and CDR2 FQGTGA. This CDR3 spans 15 amino acids. The CDR3 sequence: CASSLSGGASYEQYF. The CDR3 nucleotides are TGTGCCAGCAGCTTATCAGGGGGCGCGTCCTACGAGCAGTACTTC.

The chain carries TRBV5-6 and TRBJ1-5; the D gene is possibly TRBD1 (5 bases). Germline-derived CDR1 and CDR2 are SGHDT and YYEEEE. There are 16 residues in the CDR3. Trimming left V 1 base short and J 4 bases short, with 15 bases between. The CDR3, as DNA: TGTGCCAGCAGCTTGTTGGGAGGAGGGGCTAATCAGCCCCAGCATTTT. Translating it yields CASSLLGGGANQPQHF.

This clonotype was counted many times. The chain combines TRBV28 with TRBJ1-2, with TRBD1 identical over 7 bases. The CDR3 consists of 15 residues. V lost 4 bases, J lost 5 bases, and 10 bases stayed unmatched. The germline gives CDR1 MDHEN, CDR2 SYDVKM. This chain's CDR3 is CASSSRDSHRYGYTF. Written as DNA, the CDR3 is TGTGCCAGCAGTTCTAGGGACAGCCATAGATATGGCTACACCTTC.

At least ten counts were recorded for this clonotype. The V gene is TRBV3-1, the J gene TRBJ2-7, with no clear D. Germline V CDR1 and CDR2: LGHDT, YNNKEL (reference sequence). The CDR3 covers 12 residues. Trimming removed 3 bases at V and 6 bases at J, with 9 bases between. CDR3 loop: CASSHSTSEQYF. In DNA form, the CDR3 reads TGTGCCAGCAGCCACTCCACCTCCGAGCAGTACTTC.

With regard to this clonotype: This may arise from a read error, as a much more abundant clone is one base away. The chain joins TRBV28 to TRBJ2-1, with 9 bases lining up with TRBD2. Germline assignment: CDR1 MDHEN and CDR2 SYDVKM. The CDR3 consists of 14 residues. CDR3 sequence: CVSSLSGGRYEQFF. Here the CDR3 DNA reads TGTGTCAGCAGTCTTAGCGGGGGTAGATATGAGCAGTTCTTC.

This clonotype showed up just a few times. This chain uses TRBV12-3 or TRBV12-4 with TRBJ2-5; perhaps TRBD1 as D (6 bases). Trimming left V 7 bases short and J 1 base short, with 13 bases between. This CDR3 region has 14 residues. The CDR3 DNA follows: TGTGCCAGCAACGGCAGGGGCCCCCAAGAGACCCAGTACTTC. Encoded protein: CASNGRGPQETQYF.

The chain carries TRBV12-3 or TRBV12-4 and TRBJ2-2; 11 bases fit TRBD1. The CDR3 contains 16 residues. V was pared by 6 bases and J by 5 bases, with 8 bases of the junction left unmatched. CDR3 sequence: CASSPGTGGRTGELFF. CDR3 nucleotides: TGTGCCAGCAGCCCCGGGACAGGGGGACGTACCGGGGAGCTGTTTTTT.

This clonotype was observed at least ten times. In DNA, the CDR3 is TGTGCCAGCAGTTTAGCGCGGGTTCAGCCCCAGCATTTT. It specifies CASSLARVQPQHF. The chain links TRBV12-3 or TRBV12-4 to TRBJ1-5; no clear D gene. Between the trimmed V and J ends, which lost 0 bases and 6 bases, there was a span of 6 bases. This CDR3 comprises 13 residues.

This chain links TRBV20-1 with TRBJ2-7; TRBD2 matches at 10 bases. This CDR3 is built from 13 residues. Germline trimming cut 7 bases from V and 7 bases from J; bases unmatched to any gene: 10. Germline V gene data show CDR1 as DFQATT and CDR2 as SNEGSKA (reference sequence). The CDR3, as DNA: TGCAGTGGCCGCCCTAGCGGGAGAGGTGAGCAGTACTTC. It is translated as CSGRPSGRGEQYF.

At least ten counts were recorded for this clonotype. The genes are TRBV2 and TRBJ2-7, with D maybe TRBD2 (5 bases). Germline V gives CDR1 SNHLY, CDR2 FYNNEI. The V gene lost 2 bases and the J gene lost 0 bases, with 11 bases spanning the gap. The CDR3 covers 15 residues. The CDR3 is CASSESRRLSYEQYF. The CDR3 nucleotides read TGTGCCAGCAGTGAAAGTCGGAGGCTCTCCTACGAGCAGTACTTC.

At least ten counts were recorded for this clonotype. The V and J genes are TRBV7-2 and TRBJ2-1; D not resolved. The CDR3 totals 14 residues. Trimming stripped 1 base from V and 5 bases from J, with 9 bases between. The V gene's germline CDR1 is SGHTA and CDR2 FQGNSA. CDR3 sequence (DNA): TGTGCCAGCAGCTTAGGGGCAGCCAACAATGAGCAGTTCTTC. As protein: CASSLGAANNEQFF.